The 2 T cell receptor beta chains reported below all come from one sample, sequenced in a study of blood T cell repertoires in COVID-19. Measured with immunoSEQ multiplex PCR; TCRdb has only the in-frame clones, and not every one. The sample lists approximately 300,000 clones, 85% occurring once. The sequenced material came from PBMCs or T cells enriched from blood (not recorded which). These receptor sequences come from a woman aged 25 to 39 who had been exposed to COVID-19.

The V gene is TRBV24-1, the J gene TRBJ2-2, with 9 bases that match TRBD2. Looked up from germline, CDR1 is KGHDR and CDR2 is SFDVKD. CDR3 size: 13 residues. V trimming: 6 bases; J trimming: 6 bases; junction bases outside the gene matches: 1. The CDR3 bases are TGTGCCACCAGTCTAGCGGGATCCGGGGAGCTGTTTTTT. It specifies CATSLAGSGELFF.

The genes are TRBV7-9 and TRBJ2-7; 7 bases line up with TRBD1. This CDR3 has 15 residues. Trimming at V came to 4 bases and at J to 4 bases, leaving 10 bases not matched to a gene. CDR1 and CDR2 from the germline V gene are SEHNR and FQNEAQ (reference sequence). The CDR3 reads CASSSRQGQRYEQYF. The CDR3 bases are TGTGCCAGCAGCTCTCGACAGGGACAGCGGTACGAGCAGTACTTC.